This TCR beta chain was sequenced in a study of T-cell memory formation after mild COVID-19. About the study: TCR clusters largely stayed donor specific. General observations from the study: For contracting clones, CD4+ ones sat mainly in CM and EM, CD8+ in EMRA.

This clonotype showed up just a few times. Its matching antigen is unknown. CDR3 size: 16 residues. V gave up 7 bases and J gave up 1 base, with 20 bases separating them. Per germline, CDR1 SGHRS and CDR2 YFSETQ. A single record per CDR3 protein comes from TCRdb applying MiXCR to the 5' RACE reads. The repertoire holds about 130,000 distinct CDR3 sequences, with about 6.5% as singletons. The rearrangement joins TRBV5-1 to TRBJ2-5, with D possibly matching TRBD2 (5 bases). The sequenced sample consisted of PBMCs or a T cell subset sorted from them (not recorded which). The receptor comes from an adult woman who had mild COVID-19 (a few samples of this study predate the infection). Cell type and time point are not known. The CDR3, as DNA: TGCGCCAGCCAGTTTTTTGCGGGCCCTTCCCAAGAGACCCAGTACTTC. Translated, it gives CASQFFAGPSQETQYF.